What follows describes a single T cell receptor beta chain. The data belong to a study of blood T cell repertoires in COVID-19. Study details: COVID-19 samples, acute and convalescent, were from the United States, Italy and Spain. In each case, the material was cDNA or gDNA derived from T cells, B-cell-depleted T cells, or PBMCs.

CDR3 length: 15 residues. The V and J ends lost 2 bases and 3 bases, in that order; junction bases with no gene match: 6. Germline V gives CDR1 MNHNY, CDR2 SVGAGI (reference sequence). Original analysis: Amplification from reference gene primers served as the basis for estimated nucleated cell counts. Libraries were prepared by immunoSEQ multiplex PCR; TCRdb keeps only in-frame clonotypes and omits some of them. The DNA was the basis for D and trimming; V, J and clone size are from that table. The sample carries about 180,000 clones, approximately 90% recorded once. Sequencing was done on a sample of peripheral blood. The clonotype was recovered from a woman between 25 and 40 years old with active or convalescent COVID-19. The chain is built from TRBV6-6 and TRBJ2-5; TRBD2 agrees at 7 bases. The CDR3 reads CASSYGAGREETQYF. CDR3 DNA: TGTGCCAGCAGTTACGGGGCAGGGAGGGAAGAGACCCAGTACTTC.